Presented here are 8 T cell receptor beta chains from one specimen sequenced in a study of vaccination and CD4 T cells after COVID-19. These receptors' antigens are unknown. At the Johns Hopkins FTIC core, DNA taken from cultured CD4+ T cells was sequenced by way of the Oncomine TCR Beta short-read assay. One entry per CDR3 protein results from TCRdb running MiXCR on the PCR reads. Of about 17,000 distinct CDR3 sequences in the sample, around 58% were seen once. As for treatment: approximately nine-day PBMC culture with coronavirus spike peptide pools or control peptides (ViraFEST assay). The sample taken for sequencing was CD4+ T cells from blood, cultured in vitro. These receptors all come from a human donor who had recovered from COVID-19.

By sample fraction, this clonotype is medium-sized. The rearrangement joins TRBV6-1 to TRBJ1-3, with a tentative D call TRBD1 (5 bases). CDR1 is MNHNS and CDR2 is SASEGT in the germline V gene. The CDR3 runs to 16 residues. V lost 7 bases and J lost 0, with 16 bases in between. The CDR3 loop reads CASKMGTADSGNTIYF. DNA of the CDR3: TGTGCCAGCAAGATGGGGACGGCCGACTCTGGAAACACCATATATTTT.

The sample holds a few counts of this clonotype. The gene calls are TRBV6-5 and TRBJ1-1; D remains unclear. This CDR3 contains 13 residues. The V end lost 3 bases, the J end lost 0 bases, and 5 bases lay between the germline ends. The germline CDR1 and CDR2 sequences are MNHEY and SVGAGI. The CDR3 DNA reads TGTGCCAGCAGTTATAGGGTGAACACTGAAGCTTTCTTT. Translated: CASSYRVNTEAFF.

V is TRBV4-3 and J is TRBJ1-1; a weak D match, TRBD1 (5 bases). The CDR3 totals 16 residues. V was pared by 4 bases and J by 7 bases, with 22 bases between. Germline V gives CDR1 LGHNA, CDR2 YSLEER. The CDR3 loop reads CASSRHPQVSRGEAFF. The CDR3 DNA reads TGCGCCAGCAGCCGGCACCCTCAGGTTTCAAGGGGTGAAGCTTTCTTT.

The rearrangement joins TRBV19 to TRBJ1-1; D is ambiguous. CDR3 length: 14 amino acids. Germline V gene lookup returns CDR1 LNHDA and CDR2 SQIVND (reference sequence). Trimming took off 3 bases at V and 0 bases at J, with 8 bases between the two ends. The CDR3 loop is CASSIGSMNTEAFF. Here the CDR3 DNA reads TGTGCCAGTAGTATCGGGAGTATGAACACTGAAGCTTTCTTT.

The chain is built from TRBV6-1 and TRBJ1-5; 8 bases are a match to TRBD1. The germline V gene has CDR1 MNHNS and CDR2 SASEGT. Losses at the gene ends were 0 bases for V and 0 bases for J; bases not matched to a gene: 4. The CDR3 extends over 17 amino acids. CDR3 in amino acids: CASSEAGTGDSNQPQHF. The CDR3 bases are TGTGCCAGCAGTGAAGCCGGGACAGGTGATAGCAATCAGCCCCAGCATTTT.

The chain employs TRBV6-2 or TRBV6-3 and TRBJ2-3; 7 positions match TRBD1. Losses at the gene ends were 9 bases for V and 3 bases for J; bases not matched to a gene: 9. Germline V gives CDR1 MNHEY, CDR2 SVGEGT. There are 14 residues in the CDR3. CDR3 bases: TGTGCCAGTCAATCAGGGGGTGGAACAGATACGCAGTATTTT. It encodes CASQSGGGTDTQYF.

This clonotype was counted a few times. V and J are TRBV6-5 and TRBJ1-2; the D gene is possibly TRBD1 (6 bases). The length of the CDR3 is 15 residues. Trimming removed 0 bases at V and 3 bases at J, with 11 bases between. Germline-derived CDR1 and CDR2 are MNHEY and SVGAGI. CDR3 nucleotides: TGTGCCAGCAGTTACTCTCGGGGGCGCGACTATGGCTACACCTTC. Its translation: CASSYSRGRDYGYTF.

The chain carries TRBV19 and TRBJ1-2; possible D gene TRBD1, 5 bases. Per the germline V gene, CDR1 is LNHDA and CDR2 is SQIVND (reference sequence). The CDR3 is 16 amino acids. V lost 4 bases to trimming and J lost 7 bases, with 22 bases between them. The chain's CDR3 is CASSKPSDPGGSGYTF. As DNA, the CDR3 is TGTGCCAGTAGTAAACCTTCAGACCCTGGGGGAAGTGGCTACACCTTC.